This TCR beta chain was sequenced in a study of blood T cell repertoires in COVID-19. The overall study: Spain, Italy and the United States supplied samples that represented acute and convalescent COVID-19. PBMCs, B-cell-depleted T cells, or T cells provided the cDNA or gDNA that made up the material.

In the authors' methods: The authors estimated nucleated cell counts from reference gene primer amplification. Assay: immunoSEQ multiplex PCR; the TCRdb copy retains only in-frame clones and omits some. That table supplies the V and J calls and clone size; D and trimming were determined from the DNA. Among roughly 190,000 clones listed, approximately 90% were seen once. The V gene's germline CDR1 is SGHTS and CDR2 YDEGEE. This CDR3 has 16 amino acids. Trimming removed 4 bases at V and 0 bases at J, with 16 bases between. Specimen: peripheral blood. The chain is built from TRBV5-8 and TRBJ1-1; a weak D match, TRBD1 (6 bases). The clonotype comes from a human donor in a cohort sampled during active COVID-19. The CDR3 loop reads CASSPGAGAMNTEAFF. For the CDR3, the DNA is TGTGCCAGCAGCCCCGGTGCAGGGGCCATGAACACTGAAGCTTTCTTT.